Each of the 11 T cell receptor beta chains below was sequenced from the same sample in a study of shared clonotypes between healthy human individuals. Assay used: immunoSEQ multiplex PCR; TCRdb lists only in-frame clones, some missing. The sample carries about 1.5 million clones, about 98% recorded once. Specimen: naive CD4+ T cells sorted from blood. Subset specified: CD45RA+ positively selected. The receptor set was obtained from a man between 25 and 39 years old in good health.

The chain is built from TRBV27 and TRBJ2-5; TRBD1 or TRBD2 may be the D gene (6 bases each). The germline V gene has CDR1 MNHEY and CDR2 SMNVEV (reference sequence). The CDR3 loop spans 14 amino acids. V lost 3 bases and J lost 5, with 13 bases in between. The CDR3, as DNA: TGTGCCAGCAGTTTTTGGGGGGCGAAGGAGACCCAGTACTTC. Amino acid sequence: CASSFWGAKETQYF.

This clone showed up just once. V is TRBV6-1 and J is TRBJ2-3; D unresolved. This CDR3 is built from 16 residues. Trimming took 2 bases from V and 0 from J, leaving 12 bases between them. From germline, CDR1 is MNHNS and CDR2 SASEGT. CDR3 protein: CASSEFGWPSTDTQYF. CDR3 sequence (DNA): TGTGCCAGCAGTGAATTCGGGTGGCCTAGCACAGATACGCAGTATTTT.

This clone was seen a single time. CDR3 protein: CASSPRPTPSRYTEAFF. In nucleotides, the CDR3 is TGTGCCAGCAGCCCTCGGCCGACCCCTTCCCGATACACTGAAGCTTTCTTT. V gene TRBV9 combines with J gene TRBJ1-1; D is uncertain. CDR1 is SGDLS and CDR2 is YYNGEE in the germline V gene. The V end lost 4 bases, the J end lost 3 bases, and 22 bases lay between the germline ends. The CDR3 totals 17 residues.

This rearrangement joins TRBV9 to TRBJ1-1, with D perhaps TRBD1 (5 bases). Trimming cost V 5 bases and J 4 bases, with 15 bases left between them. The CDR3 runs to 14 residues. Germline V gene sequence: CDR1 SGDLS, CDR2 YYNGEE. CDR3 nucleotides: TGTGCCAGCAGTCCAGGGATGCGGGGCACTGAAGCTTTCTTT. Protein sequence: CASSPGMRGTEAFF.

This chain uses TRBV6-5 with TRBJ1-2, with D possibly being TRBD1 (6 bases). With 5 bases removed from V and 4 bases from J, the gap between germline ends came to 14 bases. The V gene's germline CDR1 is MNHEY and CDR2 SVGAGI. This CDR3 has 14 residues. CDR3: CASSPGTGFYGYTF. The CDR3 coding sequence is TGTGCCAGCAGTCCCGGAACAGGGTTCTATGGCTACACCTTC.

Regarding this clone: It is likely a read error, because the conserved phenylalanine at the end of the CDR3 is missing. It is unclear where the CDR3 begins or ends on the DNA, so no DNA is shown, and the CDR3 is as TCRdb lists it. The chain joins TRBV20-1 to TRBJ2-3. Counting both end residues, the CDR3 totals 10 amino acids. Germline assignment: CDR1 DFQATT and CDR2 SNEGSKA (reference sequence). CDR3 in amino acids: CSARDPVTVL.

The chain employs TRBV19 and TRBJ2-1; no definite D call. There are 14 residues in the CDR3. Germline V gene data show CDR1 as LNHDA and CDR2 as SQIVND (reference sequence). Trimming took off 8 bases at V and 0 bases at J, with 11 bases between the two ends. The CDR3 loop reads CASRTSSSYNEQFF. DNA of the CDR3: TGTGCCAGTCGTACTTCCAGCTCCTACAATGAGCAGTTCTTC.

In this sample, this clone turned up once. The gene calls are TRBV6-1 and TRBJ1-3; TRBD1 might be the D (6 bases). Germline CDR1 and CDR2: MNHNS and SASEGT. V was clipped by 5 bases and J by 4 bases, with 12 bases between them. This CDR3 contains 14 residues. CDR3 in amino acids: CASSQQGSGNTIYF. The CDR3 coding sequence is TGTGCCAGCAGTCAACAGGGATCCGGAAACACCATATATTTT.

J is TRBJ2-3 and V is TRBV4-1; D is undetermined. The CDR3 has 15 residues. V was pared by 1 base and J by 0 bases, with 8 bases between. Looked up from germline, CDR1 is MGHRA and CDR2 is YSYEKL. Written as DNA, the CDR3 is TGCGCCAGCAGCCAAGTTCTCCTCAGCACAGATACGCAGTATTTT. Amino acids: CASSQVLLSTDTQYF.

This sequence joins TRBV19 and TRBJ2-7; no clear D. The germline V gene has CDR1 LNHDA and CDR2 SQIVND (reference sequence). Trimming removed 4 bases at V and 2 bases at J, with 9 bases between. The CDR3 loop spans 13 amino acids. The CDR3 here is CASSNNGAYEQYF. CDR3 in DNA: TGTGCCAGTAGTAATAACGGCGCCTACGAGCAGTACTTC.

This rearrangement joins TRBV11-2 to TRBJ2-7, with 10 bases lining up with TRBD2. Germline-derived CDR1 and CDR2 are SGHAT and FQNNGV. This CDR3 is built from 16 residues. V lost 1 base to trimming and J lost 5 bases; unmatched junction nucleotides: 8. The CDR3 region has the DNA TGTGCCAGCAGCTTAGGCTTGCTAGCGGGAGCGCACGAGCAGTACTTC. Translation: CASSLGLLAGAHEQYF.